This TCR beta chain was recovered during a study of T cells in Graves' hyperthyroidism and ophthalmopathy. RNA transcripts served as the template for amplifying TCR beta CDR3 regions. First-round RT-PCR with HTBI primers amplified the TCR CDR3 region. TCRdb called the multiplex PCR reads again in MiXCR, with one record for every CDR3 protein. The table has more than 300,000 distinct CDR3 sequences, around 13% seen once. No ophthalmopathy progression within 18 months constituted stable Graves' hyperthyroidism. The study based diagnoses on clinical symptoms, serum thyroxine and TRAb, thyroid ultrasound and orbital computed tomography. V lost 6 bases and J lost 2; bases outside the gene matches: 11. Per germline, CDR1 MDHEN and CDR2 SYDVKM. The CDR3 extends over 16 amino acids. This clonotype was seen at least ten times.

Sequencing was carried out using blood. J is TRBJ1-2 and V is TRBV28, with 8 bases lining up with TRBD1. The receptor was isolated from a woman aged 60-75 years with Graves' hyperthyroidism. CDR3 loop: CASSWGQGAENYGYTF. Written as DNA, the CDR3 is TGTGCCAGCAGCTGGGGGCAGGGGGCGGAAAACTATGGCTACACCTTC.